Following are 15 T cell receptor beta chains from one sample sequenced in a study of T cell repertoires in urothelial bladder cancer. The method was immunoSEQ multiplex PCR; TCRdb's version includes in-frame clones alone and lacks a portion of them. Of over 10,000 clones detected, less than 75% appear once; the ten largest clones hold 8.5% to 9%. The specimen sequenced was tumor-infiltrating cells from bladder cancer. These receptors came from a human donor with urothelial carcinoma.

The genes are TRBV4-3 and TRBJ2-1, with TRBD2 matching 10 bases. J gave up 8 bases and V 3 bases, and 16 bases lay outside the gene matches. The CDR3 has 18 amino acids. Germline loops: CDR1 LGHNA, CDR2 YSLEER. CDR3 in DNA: TGCGCCAGCAGCCAGAGACCGAAGCGGGGGGGCTTCGTCGATGAGCAGTTCTTC. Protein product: CASSQRPKRGGFVDEQFF.

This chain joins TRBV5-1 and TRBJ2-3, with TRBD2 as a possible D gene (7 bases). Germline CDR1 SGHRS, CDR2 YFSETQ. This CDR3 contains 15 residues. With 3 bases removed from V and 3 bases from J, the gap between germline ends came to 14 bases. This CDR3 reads CASSSVGGRTDTQYF. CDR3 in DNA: TGCGCCAGCAGCTCTGTGGGGGGGCGGACAGATACGCAGTATTTT.

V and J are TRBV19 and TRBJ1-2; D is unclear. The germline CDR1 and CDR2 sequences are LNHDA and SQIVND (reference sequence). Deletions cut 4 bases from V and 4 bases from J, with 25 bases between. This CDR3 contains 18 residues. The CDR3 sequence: CASSTVWTRTEEIYGYTF. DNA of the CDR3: TGTGCCAGTAGTACGGTTTGGACCAGAACGGAAGAAATCTATGGCTACACCTTC. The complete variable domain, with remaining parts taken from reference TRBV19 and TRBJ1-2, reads DGGITQSPKYLFRKEGQNVTLSCEQNLNHDAMYWYRQDPGQGLRLIYYSQIVNDFQKGDIAEGYSVSREKKESFPLTVTSAQKNPTAFYLCASSTVWTRTEEIYGYTFGSGTRLTVV.

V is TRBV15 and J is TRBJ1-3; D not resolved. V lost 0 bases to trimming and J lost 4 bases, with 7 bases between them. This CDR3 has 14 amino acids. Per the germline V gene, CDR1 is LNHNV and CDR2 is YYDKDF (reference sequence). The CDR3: CATSRDRGGNTIYF. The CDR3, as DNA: TGTGCCACCAGCAGAGATAGAGGGGGAAACACCATATATTTT.

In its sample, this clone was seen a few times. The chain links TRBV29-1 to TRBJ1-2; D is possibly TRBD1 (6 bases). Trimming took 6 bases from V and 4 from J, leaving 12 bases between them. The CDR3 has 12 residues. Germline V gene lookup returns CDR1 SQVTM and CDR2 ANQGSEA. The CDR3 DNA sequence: TGCAGCGTCACCAGGGGCCTCTATGGCTACACCTTC. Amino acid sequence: CSVTRGLYGYTF.

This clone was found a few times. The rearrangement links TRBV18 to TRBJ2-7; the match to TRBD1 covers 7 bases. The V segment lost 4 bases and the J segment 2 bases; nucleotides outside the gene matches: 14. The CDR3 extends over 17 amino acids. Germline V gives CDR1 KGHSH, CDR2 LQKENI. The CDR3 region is CASSRARAGTVPYEQYV. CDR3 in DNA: TGTGCCAGCTCACGGGCTCGGGCCGGGACAGTGCCCTACGAGCAGTACGTC.

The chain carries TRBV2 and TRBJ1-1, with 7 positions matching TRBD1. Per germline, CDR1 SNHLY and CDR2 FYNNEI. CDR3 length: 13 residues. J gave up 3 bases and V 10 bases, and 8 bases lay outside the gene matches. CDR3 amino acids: CATTGEIDTEAFF. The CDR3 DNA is TGTGCCACCACAGGGGAAATAGACACTGAAGCTTTCTTT.

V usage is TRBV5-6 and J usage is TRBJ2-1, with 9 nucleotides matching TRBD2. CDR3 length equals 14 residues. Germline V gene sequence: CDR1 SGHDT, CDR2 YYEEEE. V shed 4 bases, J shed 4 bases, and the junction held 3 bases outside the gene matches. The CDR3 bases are TGTGCCAGCAGCCGCGGGGGGGTATACAATGAGCAGTTCTTC. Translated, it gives CASSRGGVYNEQFF.

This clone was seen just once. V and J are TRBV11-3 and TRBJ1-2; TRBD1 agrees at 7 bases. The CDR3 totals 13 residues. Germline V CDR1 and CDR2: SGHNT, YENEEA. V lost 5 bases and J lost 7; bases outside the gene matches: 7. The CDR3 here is CASSTRQGFGYTF. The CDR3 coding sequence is TGTGCCAGCAGCACAAGACAGGGATTTGGCTACACCTTC.

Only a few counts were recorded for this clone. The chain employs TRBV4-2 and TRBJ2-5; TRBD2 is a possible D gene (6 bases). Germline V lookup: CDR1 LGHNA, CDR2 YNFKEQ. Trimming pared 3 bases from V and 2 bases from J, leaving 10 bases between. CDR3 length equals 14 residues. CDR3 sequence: CASSQRGPQETQYF. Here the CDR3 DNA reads TGTGCCAGCAGCCAGCGGGGCCCTCAAGAGACCCAGTACTTC.

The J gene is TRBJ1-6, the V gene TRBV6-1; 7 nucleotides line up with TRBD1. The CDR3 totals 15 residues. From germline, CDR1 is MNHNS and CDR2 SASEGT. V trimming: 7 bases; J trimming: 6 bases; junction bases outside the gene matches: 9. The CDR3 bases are TGTGCCAGCATGCTTTCGACAGGGTCTAATTCACCCCTCCACTTT. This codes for CASMLSTGSNSPLHF.

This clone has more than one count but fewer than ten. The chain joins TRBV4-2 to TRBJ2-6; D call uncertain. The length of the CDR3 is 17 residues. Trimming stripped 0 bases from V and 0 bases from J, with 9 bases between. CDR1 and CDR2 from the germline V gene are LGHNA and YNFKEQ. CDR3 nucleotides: TGTGCCAGCAGCCAAGATGCTGGACGCTCTGGGGCCAACGTCCTGACTTTC. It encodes CASSQDAGRSGANVLTF.

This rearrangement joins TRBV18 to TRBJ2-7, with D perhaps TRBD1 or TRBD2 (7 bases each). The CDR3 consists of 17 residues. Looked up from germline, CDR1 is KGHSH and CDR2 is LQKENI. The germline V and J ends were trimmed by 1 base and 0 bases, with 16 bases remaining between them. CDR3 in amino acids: CASSPRSGRGGSYEQYF. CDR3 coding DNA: TGTGCCAGCTCACCACGTTCAGGCAGGGGGGGCTCCTACGAGCAGTACTTC.

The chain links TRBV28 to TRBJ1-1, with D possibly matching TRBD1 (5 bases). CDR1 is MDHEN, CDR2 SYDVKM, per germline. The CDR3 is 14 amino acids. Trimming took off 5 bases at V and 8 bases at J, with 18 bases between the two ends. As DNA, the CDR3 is TGTGCCAGCAGTCCCCCAGGGACCGTTTTGGAAGCTTTCTTT. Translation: CASSPPGTVLEAFF. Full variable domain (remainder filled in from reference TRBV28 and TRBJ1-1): DVKVTQSSRYLVKRTGEKVFLECVQDMDHENMFWYRQDPGLGLRLIYFSYDVKMKEKGDIPEGYSVSREKKERFSLILESASTNQTSMYLCASSPPGTVLEAFFGQGTRLTVV.

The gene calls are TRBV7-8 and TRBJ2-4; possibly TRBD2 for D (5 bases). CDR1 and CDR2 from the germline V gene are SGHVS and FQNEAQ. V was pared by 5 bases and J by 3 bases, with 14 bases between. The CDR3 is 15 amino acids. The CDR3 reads CASSPSLGGKNIQYF. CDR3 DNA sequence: TGTGCCAGCAGCCCTAGTCTAGGAGGCAAAAACATTCAGTACTTC.